The T cell receptor beta chain under discussion was sequenced for a study of early T cells in non-severe SARS-CoV-2 infection. Study-wide background: Unpaired chains resulted from sequencing bulk RNA of unsorted whole blood. Study-wide points: Matching with VDJdb favored anti-spike CD8 responses (missing private and CD4 specificities).

Individual cDNA molecules carried attached unique molecular identifiers. TCRdb ran MiXCR on the 5' RACE reads and lists one entry per CDR3 protein. Counted here are approximately 47,000 distinct CDR3 sequences, roughly a tenth occurring once; the ten biggest clones make up approximately 5.7%. Note on this clonotype: Its matching antigen is unknown.

Per germline, CDR1 MNHNS and CDR2 SASEGT. Trimming removed 11 bases from V and 5 bases from J; junction bases left unmatched: 16. This CDR3 has 15 residues. The receptor was derived from an adult who was a healthcare worker with PCR-confirmed SARS-CoV-2 infection or an uninfected control (not recorded which). The rearrangement links TRBV6-1 to TRBJ2-3; 7 bases fit TRBD1. Here the sequenced sample was whole blood, taken at baseline. The CDR3 DNA sequence: TGTGCCGGGAGCAGAGAGGGGGCGAGTAAAGATACGCAGTATTTT. Its translation: CAGSREGASKDTQYF.